These 16 T cell receptor beta chains share one sample of origin, sequenced in a study of identical twins. TCRdb called the 5' RACE reads again in MiXCR, with one record for every CDR3 protein. The table includes 500,000 or so distinct CDR3 sequences, approximately 15% detected once. These sequences were also reported in another study, on yellow fever vaccine responses in identical twins.

The source material was CD4+ T cells sorted from blood. The receptors originated from a woman aged 18-35 years in good health.

This clonotype was detected a few times. The V gene is TRBV5-6, the J gene TRBJ2-1, with 8 bases that match TRBD2. CDR1 SGHDT and CDR2 YYEEEE come from the germline V gene. The J segment lost 6 bases and the V segment lost 5 bases, leaving 7 bases of the junction unmatched. This CDR3 comprises 14 residues. CDR3 nucleotide sequence: TGTGCCAGCAGTAAAGGACTAGCAGGCAATGAGCAGTTCTTC. Protein product: CASSKGLAGNEQFF.

A few counts support this clonotype. This rearrangement joins TRBV5-5 to TRBJ2-3, with D possibly matching TRBD2 (5 bases). The CDR3 runs 18 residues. Germline CDR1 SGHKS, CDR2 YYEKEE (reference sequence). V lost 0 bases and J lost 2, with 19 bases in between. This CDR3 reads CASSLEMGAAAPTDTQYF. The CDR3 nucleotides are TGTGCCAGCAGCTTGGAGATGGGAGCCGCGGCGCCCACAGATACGCAGTATTTT.

The V gene is TRBV5-6, the J gene TRBJ1-4; D ambiguous. The V gene lost 3 bases and the J gene lost 12 bases, with 9 bases spanning the gap. Germline V lookup: CDR1 SGHDT, CDR2 YYEEEE. CDR3 length equals 11 residues. CDR3 region: CASSSGLELFF. The DNA for the CDR3 is TGTGCCAGCAGCTCAGGTCTGGAACTGTTTTTT.

The chain has TRBV6-2 or TRBV6-3 and TRBJ2-1; 14 positions agree with TRBD2. Germline lookup yields CDR1 MNHEY and CDR2 SVGEGT. The ends lost 5 bases at V and 9 bases at J; junction bases unmatched: 6. The CDR3 loop spans 15 amino acids. Written as DNA, the CDR3 is TGTGCCAGCAGTGGGGGACTAGCGGGAGCGGGTGAGCAGTTCTTC. Encoded protein: CASSGGLAGAGEQFF.

This clonotype occurred a few times. As DNA, the CDR3 is TGTGCCAGCAGCATAGGTAGCACAGATACGCAGTATTTT. This encodes CASSIGSTDTQYF. The J gene is TRBJ2-3, the V gene TRBV7-9, with no clear D. The V gene lost 5 bases and the J gene lost 0 bases, with 6 bases spanning the gap. The CDR3 runs 13 residues. Germline CDR1 and CDR2: SEHNR and FQNEAQ (reference sequence).

This clonotype was detected a few times. The chain links TRBV9 to TRBJ2-3; TRBD1 aligns across 7 bases. Germline V lookup: CDR1 SGDLS, CDR2 YYNGEE. This CDR3 region has 15 residues. After removal of 3 bases from V and 2 bases from J, the junction contained 6 bases not matched to a gene. Here the CDR3 DNA reads TGTGCCAGCAGCGCTAACAGGGGTAACACAGATACGCAGTATTTT. Translated: CASSANRGNTDTQYF. The full variable domain, with the rest looked up from reference TRBV9 and TRBJ2-3, is DSGVTQTPKHLITATGQRVTLRCSPRSGDLSVYWYQQSLDQGLQFLIQYYNGEERAKGNILERFSAQQFPDLHSELNLSSLELGDSALYFCASSANRGNTDTQYFGPGTRLTVL.

The chain uses TRBV20-1 and TRBJ2-3, with 8 bases lining up with TRBD1. V gave up 5 bases and J gave up 4 bases; unmatched junction bases: 14. The CDR3 covers 16 residues. Germline V gives CDR1 DFQATT, CDR2 SNEGSKA (reference sequence). CDR3 loop: CSAPKFRQGQADTQYF. As DNA, the CDR3 is TGCAGTGCTCCGAAATTCCGACAGGGGCAGGCAGATACGCAGTATTTT.

This clonotype was observed a few times. Here the CDR3 DNA reads TGCGCCAGCAGCAACCGACAGGGTTACGAGCAGTACTTC. It translates to CASSNRQGYEQYF. V usage is TRBV5-1 and J usage is TRBJ2-7; 7 nucleotides agree with TRBD1. This CDR3 has 13 residues. Germline values: CDR1 SGHRS, CDR2 YFSETQ. J lost 4 bases, V lost 4 bases, and 5 bases had no gene match.

Only a few counts were recorded for this clonotype. The J gene is TRBJ2-1, the V gene TRBV24-1; 7 bases agree with TRBD2. Germline V lookup: CDR1 KGHDR, CDR2 SFDVKD. This CDR3 region has 14 residues. V shed 5 bases and J 6 bases; nucleotides not matched to a gene: 6. In nucleotides, the CDR3 is TGTGCCACCAGTGTTAGTGGGGGGGGCAATGAGCAGTTCTTC. It encodes CATSVSGGGNEQFF.

J is TRBJ2-7 and V is TRBV12-3 or TRBV12-4, with a possible D match to TRBD2 (6 bases). The CDR3 consists of 13 residues. V was trimmed by 5 bases and J by 7 bases, leaving 15 bases between them. CDR3 coding DNA: TGTGCCAGCAGTCCCCGGATGGCGGGGGAGCAGTACTTC. As protein: CASSPRMAGEQYF.

Only a few counts were recorded for this clonotype. The V and J genes are TRBV9 and TRBJ2-7; D ambiguous. Per the germline V gene, CDR1 is SGDLS and CDR2 is YYNGEE. The CDR3 is 14 amino acids. Trimming stripped 4 bases from V and 2 bases from J, with 13 bases between. In DNA form, the CDR3 reads TGTGCCAGCAGCATCGACACAAAACCCTACGAGCAGTACTTC. As protein: CASSIDTKPYEQYF. The full variable domain, its missing parts supplied by reference TRBV9 and TRBJ2-7, is DSGVTQTPKHLITATGQRVTLRCSPRSGDLSVYWYQQSLDQGLQFLIQYYNGEERAKGNILERFSAQQFPDLHSELNLSSLELGDSALYFCASSIDTKPYEQYFGPGTRLTVT.

This clonotype appeared a single time. This sequence joins TRBV18 and TRBJ2-5; D call uncertain. Trimming took off 2 bases at V and 1 base at J, with 5 bases between the two ends. CDR3 length: 13 residues. Germline V gene sequence: CDR1 KGHSH, CDR2 LQKENI. CDR3 nucleotides: TGTGCCAGCTCACCAATCTCCCAAGAGACCCAGTACTTC. It codes for CASSPISQETQYF.

Ten or more counts support this clonotype. V is TRBV5-6 and J is TRBJ2-7, with D perhaps TRBD2 (6 bases). The germline V and J ends were trimmed by 2 bases and 2 bases, with 11 bases remaining between them. Germline V gives CDR1 SGHDT, CDR2 YYEEEE. The CDR3 totals 14 residues. The DNA for the CDR3 is TGTGCCAGCAGCTTCGCCGGGAGTACCTACGAGCAGTACTTC. This sequence encodes CASSFAGSTYEQYF.

This clonotype was seen a few times. The CDR3 DNA follows: TGTGCCAGCAGTTTATCCGGACCGGGACAGGGAATGGGCAATGAGCAGTTCTTC. Encoded protein: CASSLSGPGQGMGNEQFF. This chain links TRBV28 with TRBJ2-1; 9 bases line up with TRBD1. Germline values: CDR1 MDHEN, CDR2 SYDVKM. Trimming at V came to 1 base and at J to 6 bases, leaving 13 bases not matched to a gene. The CDR3 is made up of 18 amino acids.

This clonotype was recorded a few times. The V call is TRBV9, the J call TRBJ2-1; weak D call: TRBD2 (6 bases). Germline CDR1 is SGDLS and CDR2 is YYNGEE. The CDR3 sequence is 15 residues long. V was trimmed by 0 bases and J by 3 bases, leaving 10 bases between them. This CDR3 is CASSVVSGLYNEQFF. CDR3 nucleotide sequence: TGTGCCAGCAGCGTAGTATCGGGACTCTACAATGAGCAGTTCTTC.

The chain couples TRBV25-1 to TRBJ1-1; 7 nucleotides agree with TRBD1. This CDR3 spans 15 amino acids. Germline V gene sequence: CDR1 MGHDK, CDR2 SYGVNS. V shed 5 bases, J shed 6 bases, and the junction held 12 bases outside the gene matches. DNA for the CDR3: TGTGCCAGCAGTACCTCAGGGGGAGAAAACGCTGAAGCTTTCTTT. Its protein is CASSTSGGENAEAFF.